These T cell receptor beta chains were read from a single sample in a study of blood T cell repertoires in COVID-19. The table came from immunoSEQ multiplex PCR; TCRdb's copy has only in-frame clones and leaves some out. Here the sample spans just over 80,000 clones, more than 65% being singletons. The sequencing input was peripheral blood. The receptors stem from an elderly woman with active or convalescent COVID-19. Each CDR3 is given with its conserved first and last residue. D genes are given only for firm matches. Clone size is shown for a subset of rows, as once, few, many or a class of expanded clone.

size | J | D | V | CDR3 | DNA
NA | TRBJ2-4 | TRBD1 | TRBV10-3 | CATLSGGLGKNIQYF | TGTGCCACTTTATCAGGGGGCTTGGGCAAAAACATTCAGTACTTC
NA | TRBJ2-7 | TRBD1 | TRBV6-5 | CASSVQGTYEQYF | TGTGCCAGCAGCGTACAGGGGACCTACGAGCAGTACTTC
once | TRBJ2-7 | TRBD2 | TRBV7-2 | CASSLGGTSYEQYF | TGTGCCAGCAGCTTAGGGGGGACTAGCTACGAGCAGTACTTC
once | TRBJ1-2 | TRBD1 | TRBV6-5 | CASSPGGQGIYGYTF | TGTGCCAGCAGTCCCGGGGGACAGGGTATTTATGGCTACACCTTC
NA | TRBJ1-6 | NA | TRBV2 | CASSKESGERNSPLHF | TGTGCCAGCAGTAAAGAATCAGGGGAGCGCAATTCACCCCTCCACTTT
NA | TRBJ2-5 | NA | TRBV19 | CASSISRQETQYF | TGTGCCAGTAGTATTTCTCGCCAAGAGACCCAGTACTTC
NA | TRBJ1-1 | NA | TRBV19 | CASSIAGRGTEAFF | TGTGCCAGTAGTATCGCAGGGCGGGGGACTGAAGCTTTCTTT
medium-sized | TRBJ1-2 | NA | TRBV7-9 | CASSLAGFRGGSFTF | TGTGCCAGCAGCTTAGCGGGCTTTCGGGGGGGCAGCTTCACCTTC
NA | TRBJ1-1 | NA | TRBV5-1 | CASSLEFGGEAFF | TGCGCCAGCAGCTTGGAGTTCGGGGGGGAAGCTTTCTTT
NA | TRBJ2-5 | TRBD2 | TRBV6-5 | CASSLTSGGRETQYF | TGTGCCAGCAGCCTGACTAGCGGGGGGAGAGAGACCCAGTACTTC
NA | TRBJ1-2 | NA | TRBV9 | CASSVVGDKGYGYTF | TGTGCCAGCAGCGTAGTAGGGGACAAAGGCTATGGCTACACCTTC
many | TRBJ1-2 | NA | TRBV12-5 | CASGRQVLERF | TGTGCTAGTGGTAGACAGGTTCTGGAGAGGTTC
NA | TRBJ2-7 | TRBD1 | TRBV7-8 | CASSVVGQGASEQYF | TGTGCCAGCAGCGTTGTTGGACAGGGGGCGTCCGAGCAGTACTTC
NA | TRBJ1-3 | NA | TRBV7-8 | CASTGLPGNTIYF | TGTGCCAGCACGGGATTGCCTGGAAACACCATATATTTT
NA | TRBJ2-2 | NA | TRBV4-1 | CASSQPLVGTGELFF | TGCGCCAGCAGCCAACCCCTAGTGGGCACCGGGGAGCTGTTTTTT
NA | TRBJ2-1 | TRBD1 | TRBV6-1 | CASSEGTRQGAYNEQFF | TGTGCCAGCAGTGAAGGAACCAGACAGGGCGCCTACAATGAGCAGTTCTTC
NA | TRBJ1-1 | TRBD1 | TRBV19 | CASAFDRETEAFF | TGTGCCAGTGCCTTTGACAGGGAAACTGAAGCTTTCTTT
NA | TRBJ2-7 | NA | TRBV30 | CAWSVGQVYEQYF | TGTGCCTGGAGTGTAGGACAAGTCTACGAGCAGTACTTC
NA | TRBJ1-3 | NA | TRBV18 | CASSPVGLGGDTIYF | TGTGCCAGCTCACCAGTCGGCCTCGGGGGAGATACCATATATTTT
few | TRBJ2-1 | TRBD1 | TRBV7-3 | CASSSLGQGAFDEQFF | TGTGCCAGCAGCTCCTTGGGACAGGGGGCCTTCGATGAGCAGTTCTTC
NA | TRBJ1-6 | TRBD1 | TRBV5-1 | CASSLEGANSPLHF | TGCGCCAGCAGCTTAGAGGGGGCGAATTCACCCCTCCACTTT
NA | TRBJ2-7 | TRBD2 | TRBV6-2/TRBV6-3 | CASSRGDGGTYEQYF | TGTGCCAGCAGTAGAGGGGACGGGGGGACCTACGAGCAGTACTTC
NA | TRBJ2-1 | NA | TRBV2 | CASSGQAENEQFF | TGTGCCAGCAGTGGACAGGCCGAGAATGAGCAGTTCTTC
once | TRBJ1-1 | NA | TRBV3-1/TRBV3-2 | CASSQGEKSKAFF | TGTGCCAGCAGCCAAGGTGAGAAAAGCAAAGCTTTCTTT
NA | TRBJ2-5 | NA | TRBV18 | CASSPGVKETQYF | TGTGCCAGCTCACCCGGGGTAAAAGAGACCCAGTACTTC
once | TRBJ1-6 | NA | TRBV5-1 | CASSLGTNPNSPLHF | TGCGCCAGCAGCTTGGGGACAAATCCTAATTCACCCCTCCACTTT
NA | TRBJ1-1 | TRBD1 | TRBV11-2 | CASSLVAGGAFF | TGTGCCAGCAGCTTAGTTGCAGGGGGGGCTTTCTTT
NA | TRBJ1-1 | NA | TRBV4-2 | CASSLEGGRGTEAFF | TGTGCCAGCAGCTTGGAGGGAGGGCGCGGCACTGAAGCTTTCTTT
once | TRBJ1-1 | NA | TRBV11-3 | CASSLDGPNTEAFF | TGTGCCAGCAGCTTAGATGGGCCGAACACTGAAGCTTTCTTT
NA | TRBJ1-5 | NA | TRBV11-3 | CASSSPEWEKNQPQHF | TGTGCCAGCAGCTCACCCGAGTGGGAGAAGAATCAGCCCCAGCATTTT
NA | TRBJ2-3 | NA | TRBV5-1 | CASSLGPGHLPDTQYF | TGCGCCAGCAGCTTGGGCCCGGGACATCTTCCCGATACGCAGTATTTT
NA | TRBJ1-4 | NA | TRBV9 | CASSAEMGGGNEKLFF | TGTGCCAGCAGCGCCGAAATGGGAGGAGGAAATGAAAAACTGTTTTTT
NA | TRBJ1-1 | NA | TRBV4-3 | CASSQAAAGISTEAFF | TGCGCCAGCAGCCAAGCTGCAGCAGGGATTTCAACTGAAGCTTTCTTT
NA | TRBJ2-2 | TRBD1 | TRBV25-1 | CAILGGRNTGELFF | TGTGCCATCCTAGGGGGCCGAAACACCGGGGAGCTGTTTTTT